The next 32 T cell receptor beta chains were all read from a single sample in a study of T cell responses to AZD1222 COVID-19 vaccine. Here immunoSEQ multiplex PCR was the method, and the copy in TCRdb shows in-frame clones only, minus some. Of around 150,000 clones listed, approximately 91% are singletons. The sequencing here drew on peripheral blood, taken 28 days after the second AZD1222 dose. These receptors came from an adult who received the AZD1222 COVID-19 vaccine.

This chain uses TRBV5-1 with TRBJ1-3; TRBD1 matches at 9 bases. CDR3 length equals 17 residues. The germline V gene has CDR1 SGHRS and CDR2 YFSETQ. V was clipped by 3 bases and J by 5 bases; unmatched bases: 12. CDR3 amino acids: CASSWGGSGTGRNTIYF. In DNA form, the CDR3 reads TGCGCCAGCAGCTGGGGCGGCAGTGGGACAGGGAGAAACACCATATATTTT.

J is TRBJ1-2 and V is TRBV3-1 (or the pseudogene TRBV3-2); tentative D call: TRBD1 (5 bases). V was pared by 4 bases and J by 5 bases, with 8 bases between. The CDR3 loop spans 12 amino acids. The germline CDR1 and CDR2 sequences are LGHDT and YNNKEL (reference sequence). This chain's CDR3 is CASSLTGYGYTF. CDR3 DNA sequence: TGTGCCAGCAGCCTAACAGGTTATGGCTACACCTTC.

The chain is built from TRBV6-5 and TRBJ1-2, with D uncertain. The CDR3 contains 14 residues. Germline-derived CDR1 and CDR2 are MNHEY and SVGAGI. Between the trimmed V and J ends, which lost 0 bases and 0 bases, there was a span of 5 bases. CDR3 coding DNA: TGTGCCAGCAGTTACTCTTCAGCTAACTATGGCTACACCTTC. Its translation is CASSYSSANYGYTF.

V gene TRBV9 combines with J gene TRBJ1-2, with TRBD1 as a possible D gene (6 bases). This CDR3 region has 15 residues. The V end was cut by 0 bases, the J end by 1 base, with 10 bases between. CDR1 and CDR2 from the germline V gene are SGDLS and YYNGEE. In nucleotides, the CDR3 is TGTGCCAGCAGCGTAGCCCTGGACAGTAACTATGGCTACACCTTC. It specifies CASSVALDSNYGYTF.

The rearrangement links TRBV27 to TRBJ2-2; D might be TRBD1 (5 bases). The CDR3 runs 16 residues. Trimming removed 8 bases at V and 2 bases at J, with 18 bases between. From germline, CDR1 is MNHEY and CDR2 SMNVEV (reference sequence). This CDR3 reads CASLRAGQTNTGELFF. The CDR3 DNA is TGTGCCAGCCTGCGTGCTGGACAAACCAACACCGGGGAGCTGTTTTTT.

For this clone: The DNA is omitted, as the CDR3 cannot be located on it reliably, and the CDR3 follows TCRdb's listing. V usage is TRBV29-1 and J usage is TRBJ1-2. Including both end residues, the CDR3 is 13 amino acids long. The germline V gene encodes CDR1 SQVTM and CDR2 ANQGSEA. CDR3 amino acids: CSVGDFRGYGYTF.

J is TRBJ1-1 and V is TRBV7-8; unclear D gene. V was cut by 1 base and J by 1 base, with 10 bases left in between. CDR1 and CDR2 from the germline V gene are SGHVS and FQNEAQ. The CDR3 has 15 amino acids. In nucleotides, the CDR3 is TGTGCCAGCAGCTTAGTTGTGGGTACGAACACTGAAGCTTTCTTT. The encoded protein is CASSLVVGTNTEAFF.

Here the CDR3 DNA reads TGTGCCAGCAGCTCGGGCTTCACAGATACGCAGTATTTT. This codes for CASSSGFTDTQYF. The chain couples TRBV3-1 (or the pseudogene TRBV3-2) to TRBJ2-3; D is uncertain. Trimming removed 5 bases from V and 2 bases from J, with 8 bases in between. CDR3 length: 13 amino acids. The germline gives CDR1 LGHDT, CDR2 YNNKEL (reference sequence).

The CDR3 coding sequence is TGTGCCAGCAGCCCAGATGGGGCGAACACTGAAGCTTTCTTT. This encodes CASSPDGANTEAFF. This chain uses TRBV11-3 with TRBJ1-1, with D perhaps TRBD1 (5 bases). Germline loops: CDR1 SGHNT, CDR2 YENEEA. CDR3 length equals 14 residues. V lost 5 bases and J 1 base, leaving 11 bases between the germline ends.

The rearrangement uses TRBV27 and TRBJ2-7; TRBD1 is a possible D gene (6 bases). Germline CDR1 is MNHEY and CDR2 is SMNVEV (reference sequence). The CDR3 covers 14 residues. The V end was cut by 0 bases, the J end by 4 bases, with 10 bases between. The CDR3 coding sequence is TGTGCCAGCAGTTTATCGGACAGTGGATACGAGCAGTACTTC. It specifies CASSLSDSGYEQYF.

CDR3 DNA sequence: TGTGCCAGCAGCTTAGGGGCCTCCTACGAGCAGTACTTC. Residues: CASSLGASYEQYF. V gene TRBV11-2 combines with J gene TRBJ2-7; D unresolved. Germline V CDR1 and CDR2: SGHAT, FQNNGV. The CDR3 is 13 residues long. V shed 1 base and J shed 0 bases, with 4 bases lying between them.

V gene TRBV7-9 combines with J gene TRBJ2-1; 10 nucleotides agree with TRBD2. The CDR3 extends over 16 amino acids. Trimming cost V 5 bases and J 4 bases; bases outside gene matches: 8. CDR1 and CDR2 (germline): SEHNR, FQNEAQ (reference sequence). This chain's CDR3 is CASSPTGTSDYNEQFF. The DNA of the CDR3 is TGTGCCAGCAGCCCCACCGGGACTAGCGATTACAATGAGCAGTTCTTC.

The rearrangement joins TRBV2 to TRBJ1-2, with a weak D call TRBD1 (5 bases). The ends were cut back, 2 bases at V and 8 bases at J, with 18 bases in the middle. The CDR3 runs 15 residues. CDR1 is SNHLY, CDR2 FYNNEI, per germline. CDR3 loop: CASSETAGSSRGYTF. The CDR3, as DNA: TGTGCCAGCAGTGAAACGGCAGGGTCTTCGCGAGGCTACACCTTC.

J is TRBJ1-2 and V is TRBV2, with 8 bases fitting TRBD1. CDR3 length: 11 amino acids. V was clipped by 2 bases and J by 12 bases; unmatched bases: 2. The germline V gene has CDR1 SNHLY and CDR2 FYNNEI. In DNA form, the CDR3 reads TGTGCCAGCAGTGAAAGACAGGGGAACACCTTC. It is translated as CASSERQGNTF.

To note about this clone: The sample contains more than one DNA sequence encoding this CDR3. This rearrangement joins TRBV18 to TRBJ2-6; D unresolved. The CDR3 is made up of 15 amino acids. Germline loops: CDR1 KGHSH, CDR2 LQKENI. V lost 1 base and J lost 0, with 4 bases in between. CDR3 coding DNA: TGTGCCAGCTCACCACAGGGCTCTGGGGCCAACGTCCTGACTTTC. It codes for CASSPQGSGANVLTF.

V is TRBV7-9 and J is TRBJ2-3; D remains ambiguous. Trimming cost V 4 bases and J 4 bases, with 15 bases left between them. The CDR3 totals 15 residues. Looked up from germline, CDR1 is SEHNR and CDR2 is FQNEAQ (reference sequence). The CDR3 DNA reads as TGTGCCAGCAGCTCTCATGTTTCTCTAGCAGATACGCAGTATTTT. As protein: CASSSHVSLADTQYF.

The rearrangement links TRBV12-3 or TRBV12-4 to TRBJ1-5; D is undetermined. The CDR3 spans 13 residues. Trimming stripped 2 bases from V and 3 bases from J, with 5 bases between. Here the CDR3 DNA reads TGTGCCAGCAGTTTACAGGACAATCAGCCCCAGCATTTT. It encodes CASSLQDNQPQHF.

The table lists this clone with a count of one. The chain combines TRBV9 with TRBJ1-6, with a tentative D call TRBD1 (5 bases). CDR3 length: 15 amino acids. Germline values: CDR1 SGDLS, CDR2 YYNGEE. Trimming shortened V by 3 bases and J by 6 bases, and 13 bases separated the two germline ends. The CDR3 DNA reads as TGTGCCAGCAGCGGTGAGACAGCGACTAATTCACCCCTCCACTTT. Encoded protein: CASSGETATNSPLHF.

The J gene is TRBJ1-1, the V gene TRBV14; TRBD1 matches at 8 bases. V lost 4 bases, J lost 2 bases, and 12 bases stayed unmatched. This CDR3 is 17 amino acids long. Germline CDR1 and CDR2: SGHDN and FVKESK. The CDR3 bases are TGTGCCAGCAGCCCGGACAGGGATGGATTCTACAACACTGAAGCTTTCTTT. Translated, it gives CASSPDRDGFYNTEAFF.

On this clone itself: Within the sample, other DNA sequences also encode this same CDR3. The J gene is TRBJ1-6, the V gene TRBV3-1 (or the pseudogene TRBV3-2), with D perhaps TRBD1 (5 bases). There are 13 residues in the CDR3. Germline loops: CDR1 LGHDT, CDR2 YNNKEL (reference sequence). Between the trimmed V and J ends, which lost 5 bases and 7 bases, there was a span of 9 bases. The DNA of the CDR3 is TGTGCCAGCAGCGCCGGGGGAAATTCACCCCTCCACTTT. Its translation: CASSAGGNSPLHF.

The rearrangement uses TRBV11-2 and TRBJ2-2, with 9 bases that match TRBD2. The CDR3 consists of 16 residues. V shed 4 bases, J shed 5 bases, and the junction held 8 bases outside the gene matches. Germline CDR1 SGHAT, CDR2 FQNNGV. Written as DNA, the CDR3 is TGTGCCAGCAGCTCACCGGGACTAGCAGCAACCGGGGAGCTGTTTTTT. Its protein is CASSSPGLAATGELFF.

Of note for this clone: Other DNA sequences in this sample translate to the same CDR3. V usage is TRBV7-3 and J usage is TRBJ2-3, with 9 nucleotides matching TRBD2. This CDR3 is built from 16 residues. In germline, CDR1 is SGHTA, CDR2 FQGTGA. Trimming removed 5 bases from V and 1 base from J; junction bases left unmatched: 7. DNA of the CDR3: TGTGCCAGCAGCCCGGGACTAGCCGGGGGCACAGATACGCAGTATTTT. It is translated as CASSPGLAGGTDTQYF.

This chain joins TRBV30 and TRBJ2-7, with 7 nucleotides matching TRBD2. The CDR3 covers 15 residues. CDR1 GTSNPN and CDR2 SVGIG come from the germline V gene (reference sequence). The ends lost 5 bases at V and 8 bases at J; junction bases unmatched: 18. The CDR3 DNA is TGTGCCTGGTGTGGGGGGGTATTTGCGGGGAGTCAGCAGTACTTC. Translation: CAWCGGVFAGSQQYF.

The chain uses TRBV6-5 and TRBJ2-5; no definite D call. Germline values: CDR1 MNHEY, CDR2 SVGAGI. Trimming shortened V by 2 bases and J by 7 bases, and 11 bases separated the two germline ends. The CDR3 is made up of 13 amino acids. This CDR3 reads CASSYNPDGTQYF. The CDR3 nucleotides are TGTGCCAGCAGTTACAACCCCGATGGGACCCAGTACTTC.

V gene TRBV4-2 combines with J gene TRBJ1-2; D call uncertain. The germline V and J ends were trimmed by 1 base and 3 bases, with 12 bases remaining between them. CDR1 LGHNA and CDR2 YNFKEQ come from the germline V gene. The CDR3 has 15 residues. The CDR3 region is CASSQVQGLDYGYTF. The CDR3 coding sequence is TGTGCCAGCAGCCAAGTCCAAGGGTTAGACTATGGCTACACCTTC.

This clone came up a few times. This chain connects TRBV5-1 to TRBJ1-3, with D maybe TRBD1 (6 bases). The CDR3 extends over 14 amino acids. V gave up 0 bases and J gave up 6 bases, with 10 bases separating them. CDR1 and CDR2 (germline): SGHRS, YFSETQ. The CDR3, as DNA: TGCGCCAGCAGCTTGGTACAGGGCGCAAACACCATATATTTT. Translated, it gives CASSLVQGANTIYF.

This clone was seen once. The chain couples TRBV6-5 to TRBJ1-1, with a weak D call TRBD1 (5 bases). CDR3 length equals 13 residues. Deletions cut 6 bases from V and 4 bases from J, with 12 bases between. Looked up from germline, CDR1 is MNHEY and CDR2 is SVGAGI. DNA of the CDR3: TGTGCCAGCAGCGTAACAGGTCGCACTGAAGCTTTCTTT. Translation: CASSVTGRTEAFF.

About this clone: This sample also contains other DNA sequences that code for the same CDR3. This chain links TRBV27 with TRBJ2-7, with D maybe TRBD2 (5 bases). Deletions cut 4 bases from V and 6 bases from J, with 7 bases between. CDR1 and CDR2 (germline): MNHEY, SMNVEV (reference sequence). CDR3 size: 11 residues. The CDR3 DNA follows: TGTGCCAGCAGTTCCGGAGGCGAGCAGTACTTC. Residues: CASSSGGEQYF.

This sequence joins TRBV3-1 (or the pseudogene TRBV3-2) and TRBJ1-5; weak D call: TRBD1 (6 bases). The V gene's germline CDR1 is LGHDT and CDR2 YNNKEL (reference sequence). Deletions cut 4 bases from V and 3 bases from J, with 10 bases between. The CDR3 sequence is 14 residues long. The CDR3 bases are TGTGCCAGCAGCCGGGGACACACCAATCAGCCCCAGCATTTT. Protein: CASSRGHTNQPQHF.

This clone was found a few times. The rearrangement links TRBV11-3 to TRBJ2-1, with D perhaps being TRBD1 or TRBD2 (6 bases each). Trimming took off 1 base at V and 5 bases at J, with 9 bases between the two ends. CDR3 length equals 14 residues. Germline CDR1 is SGHNT and CDR2 is YENEEA. CDR3 coding DNA: TGTGCCAGCAGCTTAGGAGGGGGGCACAATGAGCAGTTCTTC. Translating it yields CASSLGGGHNEQFF.

This chain joins TRBV19 and TRBJ2-3, with D hard to call. CDR1 is LNHDA and CDR2 is SQIVND in the germline V gene (reference sequence). V gave up 8 bases and J gave up 4 bases, with 19 bases separating them. The CDR3 has 15 amino acids. CDR3 sequence: CASSDRVSRADTQYF. The CDR3 DNA reads TGTGCCAGTTCTGACCGGGTCAGCCGCGCAGATACGCAGTATTTT.

This clone was recorded only once. The chain carries TRBV2 and TRBJ2-3; TRBD2 matches 7 bases. Germline CDR1 is SNHLY and CDR2 is FYNNEI. The length of the CDR3 is 13 residues. V shed 1 base, J shed 8 bases, and the junction held 3 bases outside the gene matches. CDR3 nucleotide sequence: TGTGCCAGCAGTGAAGTTTCGGGGGGTACGCAGTATTTT. This sequence encodes CASSEVSGGTQYF. The full variable domain, with the rest looked up from reference TRBV2 and TRBJ2-3, is EPEVTQTPSHQVTQMGQEVILRCVPISNHLYFYWYRQILGQKVEFLVSFYNNEISEKSEIFDDQFSVERPDGSNFTLKIRSTKLEDSAMYFCASSEVSGGTQYFGPGTRLTVL.